One T cell receptor beta chain is described in this entry. The data were taken from a study of control samples from healthy donors and cancer patients. Repertoires were generated with immunoSEQ multiplex PCR, while TCRdb's copy carries only in-frame clones and drops some. Seen here are 130,000 or so clones, about 90% observed once, and the top ten hold about 7.1%. The TCR sequence derives from a man between 18 and 29 years old in good health. The sequencing input was blood.

The CDR3 nucleotides read TGTGCCAGCACCCCGGGAGATGACCAAACGTTAGAGACCCAGTACTTC. The encoded protein is CASTPGDDQTLETQYF. The chain recombines TRBV11-1 with TRBJ2-5; a possible D gene is TRBD2 (6 bases). The germline CDR1 and CDR2 sequences are SGHAT and FQDESV (reference sequence). The length of the CDR3 is 16 residues. The V gene lost 7 bases and the J gene lost 4 bases, with 22 bases spanning the gap.